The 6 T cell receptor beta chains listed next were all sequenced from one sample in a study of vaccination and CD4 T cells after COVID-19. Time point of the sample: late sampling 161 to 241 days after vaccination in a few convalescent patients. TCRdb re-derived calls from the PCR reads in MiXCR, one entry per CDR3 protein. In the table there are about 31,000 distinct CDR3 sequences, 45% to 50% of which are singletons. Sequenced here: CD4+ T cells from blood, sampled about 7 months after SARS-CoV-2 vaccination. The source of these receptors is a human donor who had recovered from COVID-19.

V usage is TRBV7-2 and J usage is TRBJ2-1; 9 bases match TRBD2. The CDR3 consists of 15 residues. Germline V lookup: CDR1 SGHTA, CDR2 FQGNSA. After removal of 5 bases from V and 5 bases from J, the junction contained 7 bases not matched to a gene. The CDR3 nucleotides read TGTGCCAGCAGCCGGCAGACTAGCGGAAACAATGAGCAGTTCTTC. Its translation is CASSRQTSGNNEQFF.

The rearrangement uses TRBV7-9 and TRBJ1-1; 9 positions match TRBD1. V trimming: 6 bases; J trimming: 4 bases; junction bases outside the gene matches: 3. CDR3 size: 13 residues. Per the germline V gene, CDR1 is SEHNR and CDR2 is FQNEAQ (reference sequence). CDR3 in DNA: TGTGCCAGCAGGACGGGACAGGGCACTGAAGCTTTCTTT. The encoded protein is CASRTGQGTEAFF.

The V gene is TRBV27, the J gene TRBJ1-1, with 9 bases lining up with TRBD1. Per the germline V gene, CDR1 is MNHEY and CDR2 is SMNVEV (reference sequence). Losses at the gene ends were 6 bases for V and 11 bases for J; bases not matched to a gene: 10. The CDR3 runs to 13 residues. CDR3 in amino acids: CASSWGLTGGAFF. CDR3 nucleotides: TGTGCCAGCAGCTGGGGCCTGACAGGGGGTGCTTTCTTT.

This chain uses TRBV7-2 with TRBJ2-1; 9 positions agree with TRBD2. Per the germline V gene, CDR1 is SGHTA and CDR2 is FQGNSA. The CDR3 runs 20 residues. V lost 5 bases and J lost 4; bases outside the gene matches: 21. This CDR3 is CASSLFRRSGTSKAYNEQFF. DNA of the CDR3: TGTGCCAGCAGCCTCTTTCGCCGATCGGGGACTAGCAAAGCTTACAATGAGCAGTTCTTC.

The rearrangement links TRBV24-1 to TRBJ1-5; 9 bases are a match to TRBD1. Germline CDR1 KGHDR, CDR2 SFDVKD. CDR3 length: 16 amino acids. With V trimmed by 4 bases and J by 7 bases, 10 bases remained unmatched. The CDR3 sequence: CATSDRGQGSWQPQHF. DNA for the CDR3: TGTGCCACCAGTGACCGGGGACAGGGCTCGTGGCAGCCCCAGCATTTT.

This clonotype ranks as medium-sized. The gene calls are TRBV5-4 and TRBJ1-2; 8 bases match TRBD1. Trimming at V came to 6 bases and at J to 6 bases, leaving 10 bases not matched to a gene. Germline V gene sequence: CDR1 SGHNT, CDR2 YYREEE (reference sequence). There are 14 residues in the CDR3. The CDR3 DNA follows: TGTGCCAGCACCTGGGACAGGACTCCCCATGGCTACACCTTC. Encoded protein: CASTWDRTPHGYTF.